Listed here are 18 T cell receptor beta chains from one sample, sequenced in a study of blood T cell repertoires in COVID-19. The table came from immunoSEQ multiplex PCR; TCRdb's copy has only in-frame clones and leaves some out. Of about 230,000 clones in the sample, roughly 76% were seen once. Material for sequencing was peripheral blood. The receptors stem from a woman of 80 years or more with COVID-19, enrolled during active disease.

The rearrangement links TRBV19 to TRBJ1-5; 7 bases line up with TRBD1. CDR3 length: 15 residues. Germline CDR1 reads LNHDA; CDR2 reads SQIVND (reference sequence). With 8 bases clipped from V and 4 bases from J, the junction kept 11 bases outside the gene matches. The DNA for the CDR3 is TGTGCCAGTCTTGAGGGGACAGCCCGGAATCAGCCCCAGCATTTT. Translation: CASLEGTARNQPQHF.

The rearrangement joins TRBV24-1 to TRBJ2-3; weak D call: TRBD1 (5 bases). Germline CDR1 KGHDR, CDR2 SFDVKD. Deletions cut 7 bases from V and 9 bases from J, with 16 bases between. This CDR3 comprises 13 residues. CDR3: CATSQPGGATQYF. CDR3 bases: TGTGCCACCAGCCAGCCCGGTGGGGCAACGCAGTATTTT.

The V gene is TRBV7-2, the J gene TRBJ1-5; no reliable D call. From germline, CDR1 is SGHTA and CDR2 FQGNSA. The CDR3 is 15 amino acids. The V end lost 1 base, the J end lost 0 bases, and 7 bases lay between the germline ends. CDR3 sequence: CASSLVSVSNQPQHF. The DNA of the CDR3 is TGTGCCAGCAGCTTAGTATCCGTTAGCAATCAGCCCCAGCATTTT. The entire variable domain, with the rest obtained from reference TRBV7-2 and TRBJ1-5, is as follows: GAGVSQSPSNKVTEKGKDVELRCDPISGHTALYWYRQSLGQGLEFLIYFQGNSAPDKSGLPSDRFSAERTGGSVSTLTIQRTQQEDSAVYLCASSLVSVSNQPQHFGDGTRLSIL.

This clone has only a few counts. The chain is built from TRBV10-2 and TRBJ1-5, with D maybe TRBD1 (5 bases). Germline-derived CDR1 and CDR2 are WSHSY and SAAADI. The CDR3 runs to 15 residues. With 7 bases removed from V and 0 bases from J, the gap between germline ends came to 13 bases. The CDR3 spells CASMDKGYSNQPQHF. The DNA of the CDR3 is TGCGCCAGCATGGATAAGGGGTATAGCAATCAGCCCCAGCATTTT.

This chain connects TRBV11-3 to TRBJ2-2, with a weak D call TRBD1 (5 bases). V was cut by 5 bases and J by 1 base, with 14 bases left in between. The CDR3 is made up of 16 amino acids. Germline V gene data show CDR1 as SGHNT and CDR2 as YENEEA. CDR3 sequence reads: CASSPEGAKNTGELFF. The CDR3 coding sequence is TGTGCCAGCAGCCCCGAAGGGGCCAAGAACACCGGGGAGCTGTTTTTT.

The chain couples TRBV10-3 to TRBJ1-1; D unclear. The CDR3 contains 13 residues. The V end was cut by 4 bases, the J end by 1 base, with 7 bases between. Germline lookup yields CDR1 ENHRY and CDR2 SYGVKD. This CDR3 reads CAISAEGNTEAFF. In DNA, the CDR3 is TGTGCCATCAGTGCGGAGGGGAACACTGAAGCTTTCTTT.

The chain couples TRBV27 to TRBJ2-3; 12 nucleotides agree with TRBD2. This CDR3 comprises 20 residues. With 2 bases clipped from V and 0 bases from J, the junction kept 12 bases outside the gene matches. The germline gives CDR1 MNHEY, CDR2 SMNVEV (reference sequence). The CDR3 DNA reads TGTGCCAGCAGTTTAAAAACTAGCGGGAGGTCCCGTGCTAGCACAGATACGCAGTATTTT. It is translated as CASSLKTSGRSRASTDTQYF.

The chain joins TRBV7-3 to TRBJ2-1; 10 nucleotides line up with TRBD1. With 2 bases clipped from V and 5 bases from J, the junction kept 3 bases outside the gene matches. Germline CDR1 SGHTA, CDR2 FQGTGA. CDR3 length equals 15 residues. The CDR3 DNA reads TGTGCCAGCAGCTTATCCGGGACAGGGGACAATGAGCAGTTCTTC. Translation: CASSLSGTGDNEQFF.

The chain links TRBV5-1 to TRBJ2-1; 7 bases are a match to TRBD2. Looked up from germline, CDR1 is SGHRS and CDR2 is YFSETQ. Trimming removed 3 bases from V and 4 bases from J; junction bases left unmatched: 7. This CDR3 region has 15 residues. CDR3 sequence (DNA): TGCGCCAGCAGCTCCGGCCCGGGAGGATACAATGAGCAGTTCTTC. Translated: CASSSGPGGYNEQFF.

The chain uses TRBV13 and TRBJ1-6; D perhaps matches TRBD1 (6 bases). V was cut by 2 bases and J by 5 bases, with 7 bases left in between. The germline gives CDR1 PRHDT, CDR2 FYEKMQ (reference sequence). CDR3 length equals 14 residues. The CDR3 is CASSLRTDNSPLHF. The CDR3 DNA reads as TGTGCCAGCAGCTTACGGACAGATAATTCACCCCTCCACTTT.

This chain uses TRBV18 with TRBJ2-5, with TRBD1 as a possible D gene (5 bases). This CDR3 has 13 amino acids. V shed 4 bases and J shed 0 bases, with 6 bases lying between them. CDR1 KGHSH and CDR2 LQKENI come from the germline V gene. CDR3: CASSQGYQETQYF. The CDR3 nucleotides read TGTGCCAGCTCACAGGGGTACCAAGAGACCCAGTACTTC.

The CDR3 region has the DNA TGTGCCAGCAGCTTAAGTGCGGGGCCAGACTATGGCTACACCTTC. Its translation is CASSLSAGPDYGYTF. This chain uses TRBV7-2 with TRBJ1-2, with a weak D call TRBD1 (5 bases). The CDR3 contains 15 residues. Germline V lookup: CDR1 SGHTA, CDR2 FQGNSA. V lost 2 bases to trimming and J lost 3 bases, with 13 bases between them. Based on the CDR3 plus reference TRBV7-2 and TRBJ1-2, the full variable domain is GAGVSQSPSNKVTEKGKDVELRCDPISGHTALYWYRQSLGQGLEFLIYFQGNSAPDKSGLPSDRFSAERTGGSVSTLTIQRTQQEDSAVYLCASSLSAGPDYGYTFGSGTRLTVV.

This clone was picked up one time. This chain connects TRBV5-4 to TRBJ1-2, with D perhaps matching TRBD1 (6 bases). Germline CDR1 and CDR2: SGHNT and YYREEE (reference sequence). V was trimmed by 2 bases and J by 4 bases, leaving 12 bases between them. The CDR3 is made up of 14 amino acids. The CDR3 sequence is CASSLPDRLYGYTF. The CDR3, as DNA: TGTGCCAGCAGCTTACCGGACAGACTCTATGGCTACACCTTC.

This clone showed up just once. The rearrangement joins TRBV30 to TRBJ1-6; D is undetermined. The CDR3 has 16 amino acids. Germline CDR1 and CDR2: GTSNPN and SVGIG (reference sequence). The V end lost 6 bases, the J end lost 7 bases, and 22 bases lay between the germline ends. The CDR3 reads CACSAGPAGGNSPLHF. The DNA for the CDR3 is TGTGCCTGTTCAGCAGGCCCTGCAGGAGGAAATTCACCCCTCCACTTT.

V and J are TRBV20-1 and TRBJ2-2; 11 bases fit TRBD1. This CDR3 spans 15 amino acids. V was clipped by 3 bases and J by 6 bases; unmatched bases: 6. CDR1 is DFQATT, CDR2 SNEGSKA, per germline (reference sequence). The CDR3 here is CSASSDRGRAGELFF. CDR3 sequence (DNA): TGCAGTGCTAGTTCGGACAGGGGGCGCGCCGGGGAGCTGTTTTTT.

This sequence joins TRBV6-5 and TRBJ2-5; 7 bases align to TRBD1. The J segment lost 7 bases and the V segment lost 6 bases, leaving 11 bases of the junction unmatched. The germline CDR1 and CDR2 sequences are MNHEY and SVGAGI. This CDR3 region has 14 residues. The CDR3 region has the DNA TGTGCCAGCAGCTGGGACAGTTTGAGACGGACCCAGTACTTC. This sequence encodes CASSWDSLRRTQYF.

The chain joins TRBV28 to TRBJ2-2; 12 nucleotides match TRBD2. V lost 9 bases and J lost 4; bases outside the gene matches: 6. The CDR3 is 15 amino acids. In germline, CDR1 is MDHEN, CDR2 SYDVKM. The CDR3 DNA follows: TGTGCCAGTTGGACTAGCGGGGTTGGCACCGGGGAGCTGTTTTTT. Residues: CASWTSGVGTGELFF.

The rearrangement uses TRBV5-1 and TRBJ1-1, with 7 bases that match TRBD1. Germline values: CDR1 SGHRS, CDR2 YFSETQ. Unmatched junction bases numbered 10, after V lost 2 bases and J lost 0 bases. The CDR3 is made up of 17 amino acids. In nucleotides, the CDR3 is TGCGCCAGCAGCTTTGCTCCGGGACAGACGATGAACACTGAAGCTTTCTTT. It specifies CASSFAPGQTMNTEAFF.